The entry below gives a single T cell receptor (beta chain) sequence along with its context. Its specific antigen is unknown. This sample is drawn from a study of CXCR3-negative and CXCR3-positive naive CD8 T cells (dated by TCRdb to about 2019). For the wider study: About 135 million TRB reads were obtained in total, roughly 1.5 +/- 0.3 million reads per library. Diversity and physicochemical repertoire analyses covered some eleven donors pooled from two independent experiments. The TRBV-TRBJ cluster analysis covered naive subsets from several donors and memory cells from 3 donors.

Data came from a NextSeq 550. The Human TCR Profiling Kit (MiLaboratory) was used to make UMI-labeled 5' RACE TRB cDNA libraries. cDNA synthesis used the entire amount of extracted RNA, and PCR amplification then used the entire amount of cDNA produced. Libraries were prepared in parallel with an identical number of PCR cycles. The paper's processing steps were these. About 54,000 +/- 9,700 unique UMI-labeled TRB cDNA molecules per library were extracted with MIGEC and MiXCR, with at least two reads per UMI required. On average, roughly 40,000 +/- 10,000 functional in-frame TRB CDR3 nucleotide clonotypes lacking stop codons were found per library. Diversity metrics, including normalized Shannon-Wiener and Chao1, were computed in VDJtools after downsampling to 5000 UMI-labeled TRB molecules per sample. Clonotype-size-weighted physicochemical properties of the central five CDR3 residues (interaction energy, strength, volume and Kidera factor 4) were computed in VDJtools. The reads were reprocessed in TCRdb, with one entry per CDR3 protein sequence and no accompanying DNA. TCRdb's processing, not the authors' own work, is the source of the V and J calls. The sample's clone listing holds about 41,000 distinct CDR3 sequences. The ten largest account for 1.5% to 2% of the sample.

The CDR3 covers 17 residues, taking in both the cysteine and the phenylalanine. No DNA appears here. CDR1 and CDR2 are drawn from the germline V gene (reference sequence): LNHNV, YYDKDF. The investigation overall reported the following: Both naive subsets had comparably high repertoire diversity, while memory CD8+ T cells had much lower repertoire diversity. Freshly isolated PBMCs were used for most assays because CXCR3 expression partially decreased after cryopreservation. Because surface CD5, which has been linked to self-reactivity in mice, was comparable between naive subsets, TCR interaction strength was also inferred from TRB CDR3 physicochemical properties. TRB CDR3s from CXCR3-positive naive cells showed higher hydrophobicity (lower Kidera factor 4), lower energy, and higher strength and volume indices than CXCR3-negative naive cells. Within the same donor, TRBV-TRBJ usage looked similar between naive CXCR3-negative and CXCR3-positive cells, but memory cells had distinct patterns.

Each CD8+ T cell subset was flow-sorted in triplicate, and some 310,000 cells per subset were placed directly into RLT lysis buffer. Naive CD8+ T cells were defined stringently as CD45RO-CCR7+CD27+CD95- to exclude memory contaminants. Standard density gradient centrifugation was used to isolate peripheral blood mononuclear cells from buffy coats. A FACSAria III was used to flow-sort naive CD8+ T cells into CXCR3-negative and CXCR3-positive populations. Total RNA was extracted from sorted cells using an RNeasy Mini Kit. Sequenced input: naive CXCR3- CD8+ T cells from blood. The sample's cell subset or site label is to be understood as: CD45RO-CCR7+CD27+CD95- naive CD8+ T cells lacking CXCR3 (TNR3-). The sequence derives from a human donor in good health. Some clones in this sample may be carry-over from other donors' samples. The chain joins TRBV15 to TRBJ2-2. CDR3 loop: CATSSLHRTINTGELFF.